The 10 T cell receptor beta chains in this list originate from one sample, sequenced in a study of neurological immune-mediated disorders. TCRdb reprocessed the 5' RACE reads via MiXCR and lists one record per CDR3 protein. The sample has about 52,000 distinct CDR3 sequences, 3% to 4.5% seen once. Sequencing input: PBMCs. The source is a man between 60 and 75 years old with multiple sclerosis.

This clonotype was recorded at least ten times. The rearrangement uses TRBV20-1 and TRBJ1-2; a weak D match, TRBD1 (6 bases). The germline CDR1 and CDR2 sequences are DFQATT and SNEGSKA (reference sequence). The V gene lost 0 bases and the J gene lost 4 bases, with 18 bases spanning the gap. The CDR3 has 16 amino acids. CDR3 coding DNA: TGCAGTGCTAGAGATGCCCAGGGGAGGACCATCTATGGCTACACCTTC. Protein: CSARDAQGRTIYGYTF.

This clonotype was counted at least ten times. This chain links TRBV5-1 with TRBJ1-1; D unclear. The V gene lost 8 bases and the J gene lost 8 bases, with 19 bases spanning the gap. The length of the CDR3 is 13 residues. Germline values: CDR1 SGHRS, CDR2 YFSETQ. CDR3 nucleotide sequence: TGCGCCAGTAAAAACAATCCCAACGCCGAAGCTTTCTTT. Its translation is CASKNNPNAEAFF.

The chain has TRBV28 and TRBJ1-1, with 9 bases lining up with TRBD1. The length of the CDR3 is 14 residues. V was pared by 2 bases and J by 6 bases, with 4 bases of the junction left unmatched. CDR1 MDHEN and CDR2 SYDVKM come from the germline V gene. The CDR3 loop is CASSLGTGRPEAFF. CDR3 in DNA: TGTGCCAGCAGTTTAGGGACAGGGAGGCCTGAAGCTTTCTTT.

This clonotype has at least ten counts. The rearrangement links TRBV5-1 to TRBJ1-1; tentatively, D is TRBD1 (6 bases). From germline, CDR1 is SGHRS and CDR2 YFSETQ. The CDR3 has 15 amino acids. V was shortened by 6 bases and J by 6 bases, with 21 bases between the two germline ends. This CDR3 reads CASTLQTQGISEAFF. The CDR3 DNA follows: TGCGCCAGCACCCTCCAGACCCAGGGGATATCTGAAGCTTTCTTT.

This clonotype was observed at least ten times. CDR3 region: CASRPKSGNSNQPQHF. The DNA for the CDR3 is TGTGCCAGCAGACCAAAATCGGGTAATAGCAATCAGCCCCAGCATTTT. The rearrangement uses TRBV6-6 and TRBJ1-5; D is uncertain. The CDR3 is 16 residues long. Germline CDR1 reads MNHNY; CDR2 reads SVGAGI (reference sequence). Trimming pared 6 bases from V and 0 bases from J, leaving 15 bases between.

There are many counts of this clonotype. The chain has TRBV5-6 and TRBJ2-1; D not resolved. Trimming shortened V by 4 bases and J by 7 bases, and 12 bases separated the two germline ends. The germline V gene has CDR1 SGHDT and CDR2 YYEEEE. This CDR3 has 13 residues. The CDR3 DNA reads TGTGCCAGCAGCCGGCGACTCGAGAATGAGCAGTTCTTC. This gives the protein CASSRRLENEQFF.

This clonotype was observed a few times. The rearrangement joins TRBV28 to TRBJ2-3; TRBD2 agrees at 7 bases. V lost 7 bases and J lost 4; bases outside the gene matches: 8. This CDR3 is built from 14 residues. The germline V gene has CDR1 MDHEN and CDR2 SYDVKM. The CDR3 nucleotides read TGTGCCAGCACCCAAGGGAGGGTACCAGATACGCAGTATTTT. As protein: CASTQGRVPDTQYF.

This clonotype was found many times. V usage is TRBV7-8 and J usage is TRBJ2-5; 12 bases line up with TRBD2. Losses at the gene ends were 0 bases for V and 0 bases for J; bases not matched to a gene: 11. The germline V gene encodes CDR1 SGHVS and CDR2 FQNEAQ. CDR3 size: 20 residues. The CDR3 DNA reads TGTGCCAGCAGCTTAGCGAGGAGGGCGCTAGCGGGGGGGTACCAAGAGACCCAGTACTTC. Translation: CASSLARRALAGGYQETQYF.

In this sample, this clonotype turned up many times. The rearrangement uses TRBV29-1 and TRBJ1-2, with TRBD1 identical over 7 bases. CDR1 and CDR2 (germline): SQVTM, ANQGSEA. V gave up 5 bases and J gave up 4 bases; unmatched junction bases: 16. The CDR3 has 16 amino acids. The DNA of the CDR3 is TGCAGCGTTCCGACAGTCCCCAGGGGGGGGGGCTATGGCTACACCTTC. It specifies CSVPTVPRGGGYGYTF.

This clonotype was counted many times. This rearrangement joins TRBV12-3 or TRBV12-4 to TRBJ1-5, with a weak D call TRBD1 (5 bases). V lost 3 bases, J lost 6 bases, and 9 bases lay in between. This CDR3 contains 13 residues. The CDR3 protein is CASSFIGGQPQHF. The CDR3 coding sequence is TGTGCCAGCAGTTTCATTGGGGGTCAGCCCCAGCATTTT.